These 30 T cell receptor beta chains originate from one sample sequenced in a study of blood T cell repertoires in COVID-19. Libraries were prepared by immunoSEQ multiplex PCR; TCRdb keeps only in-frame clonotypes and omits some of them. The table has approximately 170,000 clones, more than 85% seen once. The sample consisted of peripheral blood. These receptors originate from a woman of 80 years or more with COVID-19, enrolled during active disease.

The chain couples TRBV28 to TRBJ1-1; the D gene is possibly TRBD1 (6 bases). The CDR3 totals 14 residues. From germline, CDR1 is MDHEN and CDR2 SYDVKM. Between the trimmed V and J ends, which lost 2 bases and 4 bases, there was a span of 11 bases. The CDR3 sequence: CASSLLGGGTEAFF. DNA of the CDR3: TGTGCCAGCAGTTTACTAGGGGGTGGCACTGAAGCTTTCTTT.

The chain recombines TRBV5-3 with TRBJ2-3; D call uncertain. TRBV5-3 is treated as an ORF (open reading frame) with a function not yet certain. The CDR3 is 14 residues long. V was shortened by 4 bases and J by 2 bases, with 11 bases between the two germline ends. The CDR3 is CARSDHSYTDTQYF. The CDR3 DNA follows: TGTGCCAGAAGCGATCACTCGTACACAGATACGCAGTATTTT.

This chain links TRBV5-1 with TRBJ1-4, with D unresolved. The CDR3 loop spans 14 amino acids. Trimming removed 0 bases from V and 7 bases from J, with 10 bases in between. Germline loops: CDR1 SGHRS, CDR2 YFSETQ. Here the CDR3 reads CASSLGEGGEKLFF. The CDR3 DNA reads TGCGCCAGCAGCTTGGGGGAGGGCGGTGAAAAACTGTTTTTT.

V is TRBV5-5 and J is TRBJ2-5; perhaps TRBD1 as D (6 bases). Per germline, CDR1 SGHKS and CDR2 YYEKEE (reference sequence). The germline V and J ends were trimmed by 4 bases and 9 bases, with 19 bases remaining between them. The CDR3 is 14 amino acids. Written as DNA, the CDR3 is TGTGCCAGCAGCCGATATAACAGGGACGGGGCCCAGTACTTC. Translated, it gives CASSRYNRDGAQYF.

The gene calls are TRBV14 and TRBJ2-5; TRBD2 matches 8 bases. V trimming: 4 bases; J trimming: 5 bases; junction bases outside the gene matches: 15. The CDR3 length is 17 residues. CDR1 is SGHDN and CDR2 is FVKESK in the germline V gene. In nucleotides, the CDR3 is TGTGCCAGCAGCCCAGAGCAGAATAGAGCGGGAGCTGAGACCCAGTACTTC. Protein product: CASSPEQNRAGAETQYF.

This chain connects TRBV15 to TRBJ2-1, with a possible D match to TRBD2 (6 bases). Germline V gene lookup returns CDR1 LNHNV and CDR2 YYDKDF (reference sequence). V was pared by 1 base and J by 5 bases, with 12 bases between. This CDR3 is 15 amino acids long. CDR3 nucleotide sequence: TGTGCCACCAGCAGAGGGGGACTGATGAACAATGAGCAGTTCTTC. Protein product: CATSRGGLMNNEQFF.

This rearrangement joins TRBV6-2 or TRBV6-3 to TRBJ2-1, with 8 bases fitting TRBD2. CDR1 and CDR2 (germline): MNHEY, SVGEGT. CDR3 length: 15 residues. The V and J ends lost 5 bases and 6 bases, in that order; junction bases with no gene match: 9. The CDR3 region has the DNA TGTGCCAGCAGTCGAGAAGCGGGAGTACCCAATGAGCAGTTCTTC. It translates to CASSREAGVPNEQFF.

This chain joins TRBV7-8 and TRBJ2-2, with D tentatively TRBD1 (6 bases). Germline values: CDR1 SGHVS, CDR2 FQNEAQ. Trimming took off 1 base at V and 5 bases at J, with 14 bases between the two ends. The CDR3 extends over 16 amino acids. Here the CDR3 reads CASSLESGAQTGELFF. The CDR3 coding sequence is TGTGCCAGCAGCTTAGAATCAGGGGCCCAAACCGGGGAGCTGTTTTTT.

The chain is built from TRBV20-1 and TRBJ1-1; D possibly corresponds to TRBD1 (6 bases). Looked up from germline, CDR1 is DFQATT and CDR2 is SNEGSKA (reference sequence). The CDR3 runs to 14 residues. V lost 3 bases and J 1 base, leaving 12 bases between the germline ends. In DNA, the CDR3 is TGCAGTGCTAGTATAGGGGGACCGAACACTGAAGCTTTCTTT. Residues: CSASIGGPNTEAFF.

This chain uses TRBV19 with TRBJ1-5; D not certain. Deletions cut 3 bases from V and 0 bases from J, with 9 bases between. There are 15 residues in the CDR3. Germline-derived CDR1 and CDR2 are LNHDA and SQIVND (reference sequence). The CDR3 sequence is CASSIFPVSNQPQHF. CDR3 bases: TGTGCCAGTAGTATTTTCCCCGTTAGCAATCAGCCCCAGCATTTT.

The chain links TRBV6-2 or TRBV6-3 to TRBJ2-3; TRBD1 aligns across 10 bases. There are 15 residues in the CDR3. The junction had 1 base not matched to a gene; V was cut back by 4 bases and J by 0 bases. Germline V CDR1 and CDR2: MNHEY, SVGEGT. The CDR3, as DNA: TGTGCCAGCAGTTGGGGACAGGGGAGCACAGATACGCAGTATTTT. Translating it yields CASSWGQGSTDTQYF.

V gene TRBV6-5 combines with J gene TRBJ2-7, with a weak D call TRBD2 (5 bases). V was clipped by 3 bases and J by 3 bases, with 9 bases between them. Germline-derived CDR1 and CDR2 are MNHEY and SVGAGI. The CDR3 totals 13 residues. CDR3 nucleotide sequence: TGTGCCAGCAGTTATGGGGAGCGCTACGAGCAGTACTTC. As protein: CASSYGERYEQYF.

J is TRBJ2-7 and V is TRBV5-6, with TRBD1 identical over 7 bases. Germline lookup yields CDR1 SGHDT and CDR2 YYEEEE. The junction had 2 bases not matched to a gene; V was cut back by 2 bases and J by 0 bases. The CDR3 totals 14 residues. CDR3 in amino acids: CASSLQGPSYEQYF. The CDR3 DNA reads as TGTGCCAGCAGCTTACAGGGGCCCTCCTACGAGCAGTACTTC.

The chain links TRBV27 to TRBJ1-4, with 9 bases identical to TRBD1. The CDR3 runs to 16 residues. With 0 bases clipped from V and 8 bases from J, the junction kept 7 bases outside the gene matches. The germline gives CDR1 MNHEY, CDR2 SMNVEV (reference sequence). The CDR3 here is CASSLSQTGGGEKLFF. In DNA, the CDR3 is TGTGCCAGCAGTTTATCTCAGACAGGGGGTGGGGAAAAACTGTTTTTT.

V usage is TRBV27 and J usage is TRBJ2-2; 8 positions match TRBD2. The CDR3 is 14 residues long. V was pared by 5 bases and J by 4 bases, with 3 bases of the junction left unmatched. The germline gives CDR1 MNHEY, CDR2 SMNVEV (reference sequence). The CDR3 bases are TGTGCCAGCAGTCGGGAGGGCCGCACCGGGGAGCTGTTTTTT. This codes for CASSREGRTGELFF.

The chain has TRBV28 and TRBJ1-5; D unclear. This CDR3 has 14 residues. V was cut by 6 bases and J by 2 bases, with 11 bases left in between. CDR1 and CDR2 (germline): MDHEN, SYDVKM. CDR3: CASRRPSGNQPQHF. The CDR3 DNA reads as TGTGCCAGCAGGCGTCCTTCGGGCAATCAGCCCCAGCATTTT. Full variable domain (remainder filled in from reference TRBV28 and TRBJ1-5): DVKVTQSSRYLVKRTGEKVFLECVQDMDHENMFWYRQDPGLGLRLIYFSYDVKMKEKGDIPEGYSVSREKKERFSLILESASTNQTSMYLCASRRPSGNQPQHFGDGTRLSIL.

This clone showed up just a few times. The chain uses TRBV9 and TRBJ1-2; D is perhaps TRBD1 (5 bases). This CDR3 is built from 13 residues. Germline V gene lookup returns CDR1 SGDLS and CDR2 YYNGEE. The ends were cut back, 4 bases at V and 7 bases at J, with 14 bases in the middle. The CDR3 coding sequence is TGTGCCAGCAGCACGACAGAGGAAGGTGGCTACACCTTC. This gives the protein CASSTTEEGGYTF.

The gene calls are TRBV7-2 and TRBJ2-5; D unclear. Trimming removed 4 bases from V and 14 bases from J, with 17 bases in between. Germline lookup yields CDR1 SGHTA and CDR2 FQGNSA. The CDR3 loop spans 12 amino acids. CDR3 in DNA: TGTGCCAGCAGCTCGTACACCGGGTCCTATTACTTC. Residues: CASSSYTGSYYF.

The chain carries TRBV6-5 and TRBJ1-5, with a weak D call TRBD1 (5 bases). The germline gives CDR1 MNHEY, CDR2 SVGAGI. Trimming shortened V by 6 bases and J by 0 bases, and 12 bases separated the two germline ends. This CDR3 has 15 amino acids. The DNA of the CDR3 is TGTGCCAGCAGATTAGACAGCAATAGCAATCAGCCCCAGCATTTT. Its protein product is CASRLDSNSNQPQHF.

The rearrangement joins TRBV18 to TRBJ1-5, with 8 bases matching TRBD1. J was trimmed by 5 bases and V by 2 bases; bases with no gene match: 8. CDR3 length: 16 residues. The germline V gene has CDR1 KGHSH and CDR2 LQKENI. CDR3 bases: TGTGCCAGCTCACCAGTCGGGGGACAGGTCGATCAGCCCCAGCATTTT. This gives the protein CASSPVGGQVDQPQHF.

The chain uses TRBV6-2 or TRBV6-3 and TRBJ1-2; D perhaps matches TRBD1 (5 bases). With 2 bases removed from V and 8 bases from J, the gap between germline ends came to 12 bases. The germline V gene encodes CDR1 MNHEY and CDR2 SVGEGT. CDR3 length: 13 residues. The CDR3 bases are TGTGCCAGCAGTTACGTGGCAGGGATCGGCTACACCTTC. Translated, it gives CASSYVAGIGYTF.

For this clone: The junction does not match germline at one end; this may be a read error. This chain's CDR3 is CANSRRTARDRGTGELFF. The CDR3 DNA follows: TGTGCCAATAGTCGGCGAACTGCTCGGGACAGGGGCACCGGGGAGCTGTTTTTT. The chain carries TRBV19 and TRBJ2-2; TRBD1 agrees at 10 bases. The CDR3 is 18 residues long. The germline CDR1 and CDR2 sequences are LNHDA and SQIVND (reference sequence).

This clone was recorded only once. The chain employs TRBV9 and TRBJ2-5; 10 positions match TRBD2. Germline trimming cut 4 bases from V and 5 bases from J; bases unmatched to any gene: 8. Per germline, CDR1 SGDLS and CDR2 YYNGEE. This CDR3 is 15 amino acids long. CDR3 residues: CASSPGLAEGETQYF. The CDR3 coding sequence is TGTGCCAGCAGCCCCGGACTAGCGGAAGGGGAGACCCAGTACTTC.

The J gene is TRBJ2-2, the V gene TRBV11-1, with D possibly being TRBD2 (6 bases). The V gene lost 5 bases and the J gene lost 7 bases, with 8 bases spanning the gap. The CDR3 is made up of 12 amino acids. CDR1 SGHAT and CDR2 FQDESV come from the germline V gene (reference sequence). The CDR3 sequence: CASSLTSGELFF. DNA of the CDR3: TGTGCCAGCAGCCTGACTAGCGGGGAGCTGTTTTTT.

This clone was seen a few times. The rearrangement links TRBV28 to TRBJ1-1; D possibly corresponds to TRBD1 (5 bases). V was pared by 7 bases and J by 10 bases, with 13 bases between. CDR1 is MDHEN and CDR2 is SYDVKM in the germline V gene. The CDR3 is 11 amino acids. CDR3 amino acids: CASIEEGAAFF. The CDR3 region has the DNA TGTGCCAGCATCGAAGAAGGGGCAGCTTTCTTT. Filled out from reference TRBV28 and TRBJ1-1, the complete variable domain reads DVKVTQSSRYLVKRTGEKVFLECVQDMDHENMFWYRQDPGLGLRLIYFSYDVKMKEKGDIPEGYSVSREKKERFSLILESASTNQTSMYLCASIEEGAAFFGQGTRLTVV.

The chain is built from TRBV20-1 and TRBJ2-1, with 10 bases fitting TRBD2. With 3 bases clipped from V and 6 bases from J, the junction kept 11 bases outside the gene matches. The CDR3 runs to 16 residues. CDR1 and CDR2 from the germline V gene are DFQATT and SNEGSKA (reference sequence). CDR3 bases: TGCAGTGCTAGTAAGGCCAGCGGGAGGGGGGCCAATGAGCAGTTCTTC. Translating gives CSASKASGRGANEQFF.

V usage is TRBV5-6 and J usage is TRBJ2-2; no definite D call. This CDR3 is 12 amino acids long. The V end lost 4 bases, the J end lost 4 bases, and 5 bases lay between the germline ends. Germline V CDR1 and CDR2: SGHDT, YYEEEE. This CDR3 is CASSTSTGELFF. In DNA form, the CDR3 reads TGTGCCAGCAGCACTTCCACCGGGGAGCTGTTTTTT.

This chain joins TRBV7-9 and TRBJ2-3; possible D gene TRBD2, 6 bases. The CDR3 totals 15 residues. Trimming pared 4 bases from V and 1 base from J, leaving 12 bases between. Germline V gives CDR1 SEHNR, CDR2 FQNEAQ (reference sequence). The CDR3, as DNA: TGTGCCAGCAGCTCCTCTAGCGATGGCACAGATACGCAGTATTTT. This gives the protein CASSSSSDGTDTQYF.

J is TRBJ2-7 and V is TRBV27; 14 bases agree with TRBD2. V shed 4 bases and J 7 bases; nucleotides not matched to a gene: 6. The V gene's germline CDR1 is MNHEY and CDR2 SMNVEV (reference sequence). The CDR3 has 15 amino acids. DNA for the CDR3: TGTGCCAGCAGTTGGGGACTAGCGGGAGTGCTTGAGCAGTACTTC. Amino acid sequence: CASSWGLAGVLEQYF.

The V gene is TRBV28, the J gene TRBJ1-5; 9 bases map to TRBD1. Germline CDR1 is MDHEN and CDR2 is SYDVKM. There are 17 residues in the CDR3. Unmatched junction bases numbered 8, after V lost 3 bases and J lost 2 bases. The CDR3 DNA is TGTGCCAGCAGTTTGGGGGACAGGGTCCTGGGCAATCAGCCCCAGCATTTT. This codes for CASSLGDRVLGNQPQHF.